The 14 T cell receptor beta chains below were found in one sample sequenced in a study of blood T cells in healthy people across ages. The second PCR ran about 6 to 12 cycles with a sample-barcoded 5' primer and J-beta primers. Using its own MiXCR run on the 5' RACE reads, TCRdb lists one record per CDR3 protein. The data show roughly 1.9 million distinct CDR3 sequences, with approximately 39% seen just once and roughly 24% held by the top ten. Sequencing was done on a sample of blood. These receptors all come from a human donor in good health.

This clonotype was recorded only once. Here the CDR3 omits its conserved ending phenylalanine or tryptophan, so a read error is the likely source. The chain combines TRBV6-5 with TRBJ1-2, with D uncertain. This CDR3 has 11 residues. The germline V and J ends were trimmed by 5 bases and 5 bases, with 6 bases remaining between them. Per the germline V gene, CDR1 is MNHEY and CDR2 is SVGAGI. This CDR3 is CASSTGYGYTV. DNA of the CDR3: TGTGCCAGCAGTACGGGGTATGGCTACACCGTC.

The chain couples TRBV10-3 to TRBJ2-6, with 7 bases lining up with TRBD1. In germline, CDR1 is ENHRY, CDR2 SYGVKD. The CDR3 sequence is 20 residues long. The junction had 14 bases not matched to a gene; V was cut back by 3 bases and J by 0 bases. In DNA form, the CDR3 reads TGTGCCATCAGTGACCTTCGTGACAGGGTCAAGAGCTCTGGGGCCAACGTCCTGACTTTC. It codes for CAISDLRDRVKSSGANVLTF.

V and J are TRBV20-1 and TRBJ2-1; 8 bases fit TRBD2. The V and J ends lost 1 base and 4 bases, in that order; junction bases with no gene match: 24. The germline V gene has CDR1 DFQATT and CDR2 SNEGSKA (reference sequence). CDR3 size: 21 residues. The CDR3 nucleotides read TGCAGTGCTAGAGTAGCGAGTCGTTTAGCGGGACTGAATAGGGGTTACAATGAGCAGTTCTTC. Translated, it gives CSARVASRLAGLNRGYNEQFF.

CDR3 coding DNA: TGTGCCAGCAGCCCCCAAGCCCTTCCTCCCTACGAGCAGTACTTC. Protein: CASSPQALPPYEQYF. This chain connects TRBV3-1 to TRBJ2-7; D gene unclear. V lost 4 bases and J 2 bases, leaving 15 bases between the germline ends. Germline assignment: CDR1 LGHDT and CDR2 YNNKEL (reference sequence). This CDR3 comprises 15 residues.

The chain has TRBV29-1 and TRBJ2-1; weak D call: TRBD1 (8 bases). CDR1 and CDR2 from the germline V gene are SQVTM and ANQGSEA. The CDR3 contains 15 residues. Trimming removed 0 bases from V and 5 bases from J, with 14 bases in between. CDR3 DNA: TGCAGCGTTGAAGACGGGGGGACAGGTCACAATGAGCAGTTCTTC. It yields the protein CSVEDGGTGHNEQFF.

J is TRBJ2-1 and V is TRBV28, with D hard to call. V lost 1 base to trimming and J lost 6 bases, with 10 bases between them. Germline CDR1 is MDHEN and CDR2 is SYDVKM. This CDR3 is 14 amino acids long. CDR3 amino acids: CASSLLGDPNEQFF. DNA for the CDR3: TGTGCCAGCAGTTTATTAGGCGACCCCAATGAGCAGTTCTTC. The full variable domain, completed using reference TRBV28 and TRBJ2-1, is DVKVTQSSRYLVKRTGEKVFLECVQDMDHENMFWYRQDPGLGLRLIYFSYDVKMKEKGDIPEGYSVSREKKERFSLILESASTNQTSMYLCASSLLGDPNEQFFGPGTRLTVL.

This clonotype was seen a handful of times. The chain employs TRBV29-1 and TRBJ1-2; D is perhaps TRBD1 (6 bases). Germline V gives CDR1 SQVTM, CDR2 ANQGSEA. The CDR3 loop spans 15 amino acids. V lost 5 bases and J 4 bases, leaving 20 bases between the germline ends. The CDR3 loop reads CSVLLLQQGGYGYTF. CDR3 bases: TGCAGCGTTCTACTCCTTCAACAGGGAGGCTATGGCTACACCTTC. Full variable domain (outside the CDR3, taken from reference TRBV29-1 and TRBJ1-2): SAVISQKPSRDICQRGTSLTIQCQVDSQVTMMFWYRQQPGQSLTLIATANQGSEATYESGFVIDKFPISRPNLTFSTLTVSNMSPEDSSIYLCSVLLLQQGGYGYTFGSGTRLTVV.

This clonotype was detected only a few times. The chain links TRBV5-1 to TRBJ2-3; a weak D match, TRBD2 (6 bases). This CDR3 has 14 amino acids. The V end lost 5 bases, the J end lost 0 bases, and 10 bases lay between the germline ends. Looked up from germline, CDR1 is SGHRS and CDR2 is YFSETQ. For the CDR3, the DNA is TGCGCCAGCAGGTACGGGACTAGCACAGATACGCAGTATTTT. Protein: CASRYGTSTDTQYF.

The rearrangement joins TRBV6-5 to TRBJ1-2; TRBD1 might be the D (6 bases). The CDR3 consists of 16 residues. CDR1 is MNHEY and CDR2 is SVGAGI in the germline V gene. V was shortened by 5 bases and J by 5 bases, with 21 bases between the two germline ends. In DNA, the CDR3 is TGTGCCAGCAGTAGATGGGACCACAGGGCCTCTTATGGCTACACCTTC. Its translation: CASSRWDHRASYGYTF.

This clonotype has ten or more counts. The genes are TRBV29-1 and TRBJ2-5; 14 nucleotides align to TRBD2. V shed 3 bases and J 0 bases; nucleotides not matched to a gene: 3. The CDR3 totals 16 residues. CDR1 and CDR2 (germline): SQVTM, ANQGSEA. In nucleotides, the CDR3 is TGCAGCGTTGAGGGGACTAGCGGGGGATACCAAGAGACCCAGTACTTC. It translates to CSVEGTSGGYQETQYF.

This clonotype occurred once. The junction shows a germline mismatch at one end, possibly a read error. V and J are TRBV12-3 or TRBV12-4 and TRBJ1-1, with D hard to call. There are 15 residues in the CDR3. The chain's CDR3 is CASSPQGDMNTEVFF. The CDR3 coding sequence is TGTGCCAGCAGCCCCCAAGGAGACATGAACACTGAAGTTTTCTTT.

This clonotype was counted once. One junction end disagrees with the germline gene, perhaps due to a read error. The V call is TRBV12-3 or TRBV12-4, the J call TRBJ2-7, with 9 bases identical to TRBD1. The CDR3 contains 16 residues. The CDR3 here is CASSHDQGQGTYGQYF. The DNA of the CDR3 is TGTGCCAGCAGTCACGATCAAGGACAGGGGACCTACGGGCAGTACTTC.

The rearrangement uses TRBV6-2 or TRBV6-3 and TRBJ1-2, with D unresolved. V dropped 5 bases and J dropped 0 bases, with 19 bases sitting between them. This CDR3 is 17 amino acids long. Germline V CDR1 and CDR2: MNHEY, SVGEGT. CDR3 loop: CASSHIPTDPSNYGYTF. The CDR3 DNA follows: TGTGCCAGCAGTCACATACCGACGGATCCTTCTAACTATGGCTACACCTTC.

This clonotype was counted a few times. The chain carries TRBV5-4 and TRBJ2-1, with 10 bases lining up with TRBD1. The CDR3 is 18 amino acids. Germline V gives CDR1 SGHNT, CDR2 YYREEE (reference sequence). The J segment lost 0 bases and the V segment lost 1 base, leaving 7 bases of the junction unmatched. CDR3 bases: TGTGCCAGCAGCTTGAGGAGGGGACAGGGGCTCTCCTACAATGAGCAGTTCTTC. Amino acids: CASSLRRGQGLSYNEQFF. Supplemented by reference TRBV5-4 and TRBJ2-1, the full variable domain reads ETGVTQSPTHLIKTRGQQVTLRCSSQSGHNTVSWYQQALGQGPQFIFQYYREEENGRGNFPPRFSGLQFPNYSSELNVNALELDDSALYLCASSLRRGQGLSYNEQFFGPGTRLTVL.